The 14 T cell receptor beta chains presented below share a single source sample, sequenced in a study of OX40 agonist ivuxolimab in advanced cancers. Clones were read by immunoSEQ multiplex PCR, and TCRdb kept only the in-frame ones, dropping some. The data hold tens of thousands of clones, with about 80% observed a single time. The sequencing used CD4+ or CD8+ T cells sorted from blood, collected in a trial of the OX40 agonist ivuxolimab. The source is an adult with an advanced solid tumor such as melanoma, head and neck, liver or kidney cancer.

The V and J genes are TRBV19 and TRBJ2-1, with 14 bases identical to TRBD2. This CDR3 comprises 17 residues. Looked up from germline, CDR1 is LNHDA and CDR2 is SQIVND (reference sequence). J lost 3 bases, V lost 4 bases, and 5 bases had no gene match. This chain's CDR3 is CASSRSGTSGSYNEQFF. CDR3 in DNA: TGTGCCAGTAGTAGATCCGGGACTAGCGGGAGCTACAATGAGCAGTTCTTC.

The CDR3 bases are TGCAGCGCCCCGGGACTAGCGTCCAGCACAGATACGCAGTATTTT. This gives the protein CSAPGLASSTDTQYF. This chain uses TRBV29-1 with TRBJ2-3; TRBD2 aligns across 10 bases. This CDR3 comprises 15 residues. Losses at the gene ends were 7 bases for V and 0 bases for J; bases not matched to a gene: 7. Germline assignment: CDR1 SQVTM and CDR2 ANQGSEA.

This chain uses TRBV23-1 with TRBJ1-5; D remains unclear. TRBV23-1 is designated an ORF whose function remains uncertain. This CDR3 has 16 residues. Trimming removed 0 bases at V and 7 bases at J, with 16 bases between. The CDR3 sequence: CASSQSNGSPRQPQHF. Here the CDR3 DNA reads TGCGCCAGCAGTCAATCTAACGGCAGCCCCCGGCAGCCCCAGCATTTT.

The chain couples TRBV4-1 to TRBJ1-2; TRBD1 agrees at 11 bases. There are 16 residues in the CDR3. The J segment lost 4 bases and the V segment lost 0 bases, leaving 4 bases of the junction unmatched. Germline CDR1 reads MGHRA; CDR2 reads YSYEKL. CDR3: CASSQEGQGGIYGYTF. Written as DNA, the CDR3 is TGCGCCAGCAGCCAAGAGGGACAGGGGGGTATCTATGGCTACACCTTC.

The genes are TRBV28 and TRBJ2-1; D might be TRBD1 (5 bases). The CDR3 totals 12 residues. Germline lookup yields CDR1 MDHEN and CDR2 SYDVKM. The V gene lost 4 bases and the J gene lost 13 bases, with 14 bases spanning the gap. CDR3 protein: CASSSGQTRQFF. CDR3 coding DNA: TGTGCCAGCAGTTCAGGGCAGACACGACAGTTCTTC.

This clone was detected only once. The gene calls are TRBV4-2 and TRBJ1-4; D unresolved. The V gene's germline CDR1 is LGHNA and CDR2 YNFKEQ. Trimming shortened V by 4 bases and J by 7 bases, and 13 bases separated the two germline ends. The CDR3 has 14 residues. The CDR3 sequence is CASSLRLGGEKLFF. CDR3 nucleotide sequence: TGTGCCAGCAGCCTCCGACTCGGCGGTGAAAAACTGTTTTTT.

Regarding this clone: Other DNA variants within this sample encode the same CDR3. The chain couples TRBV5-1 to TRBJ1-2, with D possibly TRBD1 on 5 matching bases. The CDR3 spans 15 residues. CDR1 is SGHRS, CDR2 YFSETQ, per germline. Trimming shortened V by 2 bases and J by 4 bases, and 15 bases separated the two germline ends. As DNA, the CDR3 is TGCGCCAGCAGCTTCGACAGATTCCCTACCTATGGCTACACCTTC. Translation: CASSFDRFPTYGYTF.

The CDR3 reads CASSLARMNTEAFF. Written as DNA, the CDR3 is TGTGCCAGCAGCTTAGCCAGAATGAACACTGAAGCTTTCTTT. The V gene is TRBV7-8, the J gene TRBJ1-1, with D uncertain. Trimming took 0 bases from V and 0 from J, leaving 5 bases between them. Per germline, CDR1 SGHVS and CDR2 FQNEAQ. CDR3 length: 14 residues.

The rearrangement links TRBV11-2 to TRBJ2-2, with 9 bases fitting TRBD1. In germline, CDR1 is SGHAT, CDR2 FQNNGV. V shed 4 bases and J 5 bases; nucleotides not matched to a gene: 5. The CDR3 has 15 residues. CDR3 protein: CASSSFGTGTGELFF. The CDR3 DNA reads TGTGCCAGCAGCTCGTTCGGGACAGGGACCGGGGAGCTGTTTTTT.

The rearrangement uses TRBV2 and TRBJ1-2; tentative D call: TRBD1 (5 bases). V was cut by 7 bases and J by 8 bases, with 20 bases left in between. From germline, CDR1 is SNHLY and CDR2 FYNNEI. The CDR3 runs to 14 residues. In nucleotides, the CDR3 is TGTGCCAGCATCCTGGGGTTAGGGGCGCGCGGCTACACCTTC. Translation gives CASILGLGARGYTF.

The chain links TRBV27 to TRBJ2-3; 7 bases are shared with TRBD1. This CDR3 region has 15 residues. Germline CDR1 MNHEY, CDR2 SMNVEV (reference sequence). The V gene end was trimmed by 5 bases and the J gene end by 2 bases; junction bases not matched to a gene: 7. DNA for the CDR3: TGTGCCAGCAGTAGAGAGGGGGCCTTCACAGATACGCAGTATTTT. Residues: CASSREGAFTDTQYF.

J is TRBJ2-2 and V is TRBV2, with 7 bases that match TRBD1. The V gene's germline CDR1 is SNHLY and CDR2 FYNNEI. This CDR3 comprises 15 residues. V trimming: 6 bases; J trimming: 5 bases; junction bases outside the gene matches: 9. This CDR3 is CASSWAQGYTGELFF. CDR3 DNA: TGTGCCAGCAGCTGGGCACAGGGGTATACCGGGGAGCTGTTTTTT.

The rearrangement uses TRBV9 and TRBJ2-3; D remains unclear. Trimming stripped 0 bases from V and 4 bases from J, with 9 bases between. The germline V gene encodes CDR1 SGDLS and CDR2 YYNGEE. This CDR3 spans 14 amino acids. CDR3: CASSVAEGADTQYF. CDR3 nucleotide sequence: TGTGCCAGCAGCGTAGCGGAAGGAGCAGATACGCAGTATTTT.

This clone has more than one count but fewer than ten. The chain combines TRBV18 with TRBJ1-4, with D tentatively TRBD1 (6 bases). Trimming shortened V by 2 bases and J by 7 bases, and 14 bases separated the two germline ends. CDR1 KGHSH and CDR2 LQKENI come from the germline V gene. This CDR3 contains 15 residues. The CDR3 DNA is TGTGCCAGCTCACCAAGAGGCAGGGGATTTGAAAAACTGTTTTTT. The encoded protein is CASSPRGRGFEKLFF.